This T cell receptor (beta chain) appears in the sequencing data of a study of T cells after yellow fever vaccination. On this clonotype itself: Antigen unknown.

Notes on the study in general: Abundant clonotypes from the bulk population could get into FACS-sorted repertoires as contaminants. Few clonotypes appeared in both CD4 and CD8 compartments. Booster samples showed a return of most primary-vaccination clones (roughly 95% CD4, about 88% CD8).

V gave up 6 bases and J gave up 1 base; unmatched junction bases: 2. This CDR3 region has 13 residues. Germline-derived CDR1 and CDR2 are LNHDA and SQIVND (reference sequence). Synthesis of TCR cDNA relied on 5'RACE template switching, which attached a universal primer site and UMIs. TCRdb itself ran the 5' RACE reads through MiXCR, one entry per CDR3 protein. The repertoire holds about 320,000 distinct CDR3 sequences, with roughly 4.3% as singletons. The chain is built from TRBV19 and TRBJ2-7; 8 positions match TRBD1. The sequence came from a young man who received the YFV17D yellow fever vaccine. Sequencing used PBMCs, obtained 15 days after the yellow fever booster vaccination. The CDR3, as DNA: TGTGCCAGTAGGGGGGACAGGTCCTACGAGCAGTACTTC. Translation: CASRGDRSYEQYF.